These 9 T cell receptor beta chains originate from one sample sequenced in a study of blood T cells in healthy people across ages. PCR was performed a second time for about 7 to 12 cycles using a sample-barcoded 5' primer and a J-beta primer mix. MiXCR, applied by TCRdb to the 5' RACE reads, yields one record per CDR3 protein. The profile covers about 730,000 distinct CDR3 sequences, with roughly 44% appearing a single time and around a fifth taken by the ten largest. Sequenced input: blood. These receptors were collected from a woman aged 55-70 years in good health.

This clonotype was recorded a few times. The rearrangement uses TRBV10-3 and TRBJ1-4; D gene uncertain. The CDR3 spans 14 residues. Trimming left V 2 bases short and J 3 bases short, with 7 bases between. From germline, CDR1 is ENHRY and CDR2 SYGVKD. The CDR3 loop reads CAISEGSPNEKLFF. CDR3 sequence (DNA): TGTGCCATCAGTGAGGGTTCCCCTAATGAAAAACTGTTTTTT.

This clonotype was seen many times. J is TRBJ2-4 and V is TRBV9; no clear D gene. V lost 0 bases to trimming and J lost 3 bases, with 13 bases between them. This CDR3 spans 16 amino acids. CDR1 and CDR2 (germline): SGDLS, YYNGEE. The CDR3 region is CASSVEAGWGKNIQYF. The CDR3, as DNA: TGTGCCAGCAGCGTAGAAGCTGGGTGGGGCAAAAACATTCAGTACTTC.

The chain couples TRBV4-3 to TRBJ2-2, with 7 bases fitting TRBD1. CDR1 and CDR2 (germline): LGHNA, YSLEER. The CDR3 runs to 14 residues. V lost 2 bases to trimming and J lost 8 bases; unmatched junction nucleotides: 5. The CDR3 DNA sequence: TGCGCCAGCAGCCAAAGGGCACAGGGGGGGGAGCTGTTTTTT. Translation gives CASSQRAQGGELFF.

This chain connects TRBV21-1 to TRBJ2-3; the table gives TRBD2 as D, unverified against the DNA. TRBV21-1 is noted as a pseudogene. The CDR3 loop spans 18 amino acids. In nucleotides, the CDR3 is TGTGCCAGCAGCGCCACACCTACCGGGAGCCCGAGCACAGATACGCAGTATTTT. This sequence encodes CASSATPTGSPSTDTQYF.

Details on this clonotype: Mismatch with germline at one junction end may stem from a read error. The chain is built from TRBV6-5 and TRBJ2-6, with D perhaps given as TRBD1 or TRBD2 (5 bases each). The CDR3 consists of 18 residues. The germline V gene has CDR1 MNHEY and CDR2 SVGAGI. CDR3 nucleotide sequence: TGTGCCAGCAGTTCCGGGACCCTTCTTTCGGATGGGGCCGACGTCCTGACTTTC. The encoded protein is CASSSGTLLSDGADVLTF.

This clonotype occurred many times. The V call is TRBV6-2 or TRBV6-3, the J call TRBJ2-1, with 9 bases lining up with TRBD2. The CDR3 covers 15 residues. After removal of 7 bases from V and 9 bases from J, the junction contained 13 bases not matched to a gene. Germline values: CDR1 MNHEY, CDR2 SVGEGT. The CDR3 DNA reads TGTGCCAGCACCCCAGGACTAGCGAGTAGTAGTGAGCAGTTCTTC. Translation gives CASTPGLASSSEQFF.

This clonotype was detected a few times. The chain couples TRBV21-1 to TRBJ2-7; TRBD1 is the table's D call and was not checked against the DNA. TRBV21-1 is assigned pseudogene status. There are 15 residues in the CDR3. DNA of the CDR3: TGTGCCAGCGTTAGACAGGTTCTCTGCTCCTACGAGCAGTACTTC. Translating it yields CASVRQVLCSYEQYF.

The CDR3 spells CASSLTGTTQETQYF. CDR3 bases: TGTGCCAGCAGCTTAACGGGGACAACGCAAGAGACCCAGTACTTC. The chain joins TRBV7-2 to TRBJ2-7, with D perhaps matching TRBD1 (6 bases). The closer fit of TRBJ2-5 to the DNA end suggests the J call may be wrong. The CDR3 spans 15 residues. Germline CDR1 and CDR2: SGHTA and FQGNSA.

This clonotype was seen a handful of times. This CDR3 reads CASSYSPSGQFSYEQYF. DNA of the CDR3: TGTGCCAGCAGTTACTCCCCTAGCGGGCAGTTCTCCTACGAGCAGTACTTC. This chain links TRBV6-5 with TRBJ2-7, with TRBD2 matching over 8 bases. CDR1 and CDR2 from the germline V gene are MNHEY and SVGAGI. The trim removed 0 bases at V and 0 bases at J, leaving 7 bases unmatched. The CDR3 sequence is 17 residues long.